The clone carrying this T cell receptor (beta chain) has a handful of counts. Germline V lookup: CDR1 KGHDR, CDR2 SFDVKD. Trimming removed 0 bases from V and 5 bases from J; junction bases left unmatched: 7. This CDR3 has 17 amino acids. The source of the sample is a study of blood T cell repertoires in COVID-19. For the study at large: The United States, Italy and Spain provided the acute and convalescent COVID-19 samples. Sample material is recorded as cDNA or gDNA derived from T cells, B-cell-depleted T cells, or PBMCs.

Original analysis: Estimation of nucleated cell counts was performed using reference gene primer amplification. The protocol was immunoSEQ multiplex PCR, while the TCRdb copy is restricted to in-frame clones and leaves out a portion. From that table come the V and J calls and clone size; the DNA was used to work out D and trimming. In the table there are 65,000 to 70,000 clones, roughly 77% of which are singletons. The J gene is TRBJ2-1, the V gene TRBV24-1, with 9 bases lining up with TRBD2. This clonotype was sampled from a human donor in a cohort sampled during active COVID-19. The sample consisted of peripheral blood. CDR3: CATSDLQSGRSHNEQFF. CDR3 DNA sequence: TGTGCCACCAGTGATTTGCAGAGCGGGAGGTCGCACAATGAGCAGTTCTTC.